Presented here are 23 T cell receptor beta chains from one specimen sequenced in a study of naive and memory T cell subsets. The beta constant-region primer was an equimolar mix of two oligonucleotides covering TRBC1 and TRBC2. Ligated cDNA was amplified by four rounds of PCR with nested alpha and beta constant-region primers and SP2. TCRdb re-analysed the UMI-ligation and nested PCR reads in MiXCR, keeping a single row per CDR3 protein. The sample includes some 15,000 distinct CDR3 sequences, approximately 9.4% of them seen just once. Input material: central memory CD8+ T cells from blood. These receptors all come from a human donor in good health.

This clonotype was observed a few times. The chain employs TRBV6-1 and TRBJ2-3; no firm D call. This CDR3 comprises 12 residues. The germline gives CDR1 MNHNS, CDR2 SASEGT. V was clipped by 6 bases and J by 6 bases, with 10 bases between them. This chain's CDR3 is CASRDETDTQYF. The DNA for the CDR3 is TGTGCCAGCAGGGATGAGACTGATACGCAGTATTTT.

V gene TRBV7-9 combines with J gene TRBJ2-2; D gene unclear. From germline, CDR1 is SEHNR and CDR2 FQNEAQ (reference sequence). V was pared by 5 bases and J by 2 bases, with 12 bases between. The CDR3 runs to 15 residues. The CDR3 loop reads CASSPTQINTGELFF. The DNA of the CDR3 is TGTGCCAGCAGCCCGACTCAGATTAACACCGGGGAGCTGTTTTTT. Drawing the rest from reference TRBV7-9 and TRBJ2-2, the complete variable domain is DTGVSQNPRHKITKRGQNVTFRCDPISEHNRLYWYRQTLGQGPEFLTYFQNEAQLEKSRLLSDRFSAERPKGSFSTLEIQRTEQGDSAMYLCASSPTQINTGELFFGEGSRLTVL.

The gene calls are TRBV6-1 and TRBJ2-2, with TRBD1 matching over 8 bases. The CDR3 covers 16 residues. V lost 0 bases to trimming and J lost 6 bases; unmatched junction nucleotides: 6. Germline V gene sequence: CDR1 MNHNS, CDR2 SASEGT. The CDR3 coding sequence is TGTGCCAGCAGTGAAGCCCCAGGGGGCGACGCCGGGGAGCTGTTTTTT. It specifies CASSEAPGGDAGELFF.

This clonotype was found many times. The chain combines TRBV7-9 with TRBJ2-3, with 11 bases that match TRBD2. Germline CDR1 SEHNR, CDR2 FQNEAQ (reference sequence). The CDR3 is 16 residues long. Losses at the gene ends were 3 bases for V and 2 bases for J; bases not matched to a gene: 4. In nucleotides, the CDR3 is TGTGCCAGCAGCTTGGGACTAGCGGAAAACACAGATACGCAGTATTTT. This gives the protein CASSLGLAENTDTQYF.

The rearrangement links TRBV19 to TRBJ2-1; TRBD2 matches at 9 bases. Unmatched junction bases numbered 16, after V lost 10 bases and J lost 9 bases. The germline V gene encodes CDR1 LNHDA and CDR2 SQIVND (reference sequence). There are 15 residues in the CDR3. Here the CDR3 reads CATRISGTSSVEQFF. CDR3 nucleotide sequence: TGTGCCACGAGAATTTCCGGGACTAGCTCTGTTGAGCAGTTCTTC. Filled out from reference TRBV19 and TRBJ2-1, the complete variable domain reads DGGITQSPKYLFRKEGQNVTLSCEQNLNHDAMYWYRQDPGQGLRLIYYSQIVNDFQKGDIAEGYSVSREKKESFPLTVTSAQKNPTAFYLCATRISGTSSVEQFFGPGTRLTVL.

In its sample, this clonotype was seen a few times. CDR3 in DNA: TGCAGTGCTAGTCTGGCGGGGGAGCAGTACTTC. This gives the protein CSASLAGEQYF. V is TRBV20-1 and J is TRBJ2-7, with D possibly being TRBD2 (6 bases). This CDR3 spans 11 amino acids. The V and J ends lost 3 bases and 7 bases respectively, with 10 bases between them. CDR1 is DFQATT, CDR2 SNEGSKA, per germline (reference sequence).

This clonotype showed up many times. The V and J genes are TRBV5-6 and TRBJ2-7; 8 bases map to TRBD1. The CDR3 has 16 amino acids. After removal of 3 bases from V and 0 bases from J, the junction contained 8 bases not matched to a gene. Germline loops: CDR1 SGHDT, CDR2 YYEEEE. CDR3 bases: TGTGCCAGCAGCTCCGACAGGGGACTCACCTCCTACGAGCAGTACTTC. Translation: CASSSDRGLTSYEQYF. Based on the CDR3 plus reference TRBV5-6 and TRBJ2-7, the full variable domain is DAGVTQSPTHLIKTRGQQVTLRCSPKSGHDTVSWYQQALGQGPQFIFQYYEEEERQRGNFPDRFSGHQFPNYSSELNVNALLLGDSALYLCASSSDRGLTSYEQYFGPGTRLTVT.

This clonotype was picked up many times. The CDR3 coding sequence is TGTGCCAGCAGTTCGGCTAGCGGGGGGTACTACCATAGCACAGATACGCAGTATTTT. It encodes CASSSASGGYYHSTDTQYF. The rearrangement uses TRBV27 and TRBJ2-3, with 11 nucleotides matching TRBD2. Germline-derived CDR1 and CDR2 are MNHEY and SMNVEV (reference sequence). The CDR3 loop spans 19 amino acids. V gave up 4 bases and J gave up 0 bases; unmatched junction bases: 12.

There are a few counts of this clonotype. In DNA, the CDR3 is TGTGCCAGCAGCTTAGTTTGGTCGGGACTAAACACCGGGGAGCTGTTTTTT. Its protein product is CASSLVWSGLNTGELFF. The V gene is TRBV7-2, the J gene TRBJ2-2; 7 nucleotides line up with TRBD2. CDR1 and CDR2 from the germline V gene are SGHTA and FQGNSA. Germline trimming cut 1 base from V and 2 bases from J; bases unmatched to any gene: 7. The CDR3 has 17 amino acids.

This clonotype is labeled as medium-sized. V gene TRBV6-4 combines with J gene TRBJ2-2; 7 bases match TRBD1. Germline V lookup: CDR1 MRHNA, CDR2 SNTAGT. V lost 2 bases to trimming and J lost 0 bases; unmatched junction nucleotides: 3. The CDR3 loop spans 16 amino acids. CDR3 region: CASSDGTDTNTGELFF. The CDR3 DNA sequence: TGTGCCAGCAGTGACGGGACAGACACGAACACCGGGGAGCTGTTTTTT.

This clonotype has just a few counts. The CDR3 nucleotides are TGCGCCAGCAGCCTGAACAACAATGAGCAGTTCTTC. Translation: CASSLNNNEQFF. The chain carries TRBV5-1 and TRBJ2-1; D unresolved. The germline V and J ends were trimmed by 4 bases and 5 bases, with 7 bases remaining between them. The germline CDR1 and CDR2 sequences are SGHRS and YFSETQ. This CDR3 spans 12 amino acids. Full variable domain (outside the CDR3, taken from reference TRBV5-1 and TRBJ2-1): KAGVTQTPRYLIKTRGQQVTLSCSPISGHRSVSWYQQTPGQGLQFLFEYFSETQRNKGNFPGRFSGRQFSNSRSEMNVSTLELGDSALYLCASSLNNNEQFFGPGTRLTVL.

In its sample, this clonotype was seen a few times. The chain couples TRBV19 to TRBJ2-3; 7 nucleotides match TRBD1. V was clipped by 5 bases and J by 0 bases; unmatched bases: 8. The CDR3 is made up of 16 amino acids. The germline CDR1 and CDR2 sequences are LNHDA and SQIVND (reference sequence). The CDR3 is CASSLRDSASTDTQYF. Here the CDR3 DNA reads TGTGCCAGTAGTCTGAGGGACAGCGCTAGCACAGATACGCAGTATTTT.

This clonotype was observed many times. The chain links TRBV7-2 to TRBJ2-7; D call uncertain. CDR3 size: 11 residues. Germline V gene lookup returns CDR1 SGHTA and CDR2 FQGNSA. Trimming took 5 bases from V and 4 from J, leaving 6 bases between them. CDR3 loop: CASSGAYEQYF. In DNA form, the CDR3 reads TGTGCCAGCAGCGGAGCTTACGAGCAGTACTTC.

This clonotype has ten or more counts. This chain uses TRBV12-3 or TRBV12-4 with TRBJ1-1; D not resolved. Trimming shortened V by 9 bases and J by 0 bases, and 17 bases separated the two germline ends. The CDR3 has 15 amino acids. The CDR3 region has the DNA TGTGCCAGGCTCGGCCCTCCCCGGGTGAACACTGAAGCTTTCTTT. This gives the protein CARLGPPRVNTEAFF.

This clonotype was found many times. J is TRBJ1-5 and V is TRBV7-6, with D hard to call. Trimming pared 2 bases from V and 7 bases from J, leaving 12 bases between. Germline values: CDR1 SGHVS, CDR2 FNYEAQ. The CDR3 is 14 amino acids. CDR3 protein: CASSLRSGGQPQHF. CDR3 DNA: TGTGCCAGCAGCTTACGATCGGGAGGACAGCCCCAGCATTTT.

This clonotype was counted a few times. The CDR3 protein is CASSPSILAGGAYEQYF. Here the CDR3 DNA reads TGTGCCAGCAGCCCATCAATTCTAGCGGGGGGAGCCTACGAGCAGTACTTC. This chain connects TRBV7-2 to TRBJ2-7; TRBD2 matches 11 bases. V was clipped by 5 bases and J by 2 bases; unmatched bases: 11. CDR3 length: 17 residues. Germline V gene sequence: CDR1 SGHTA, CDR2 FQGNSA.

This clonotype occurred many times. The chain employs TRBV4-3 and TRBJ2-1, with D unresolved. Germline loops: CDR1 LGHNA, CDR2 YSLEER. CDR3 length: 15 amino acids. V gave up 0 bases and J gave up 3 bases, with 9 bases separating them. The CDR3 here is CASSQETELYNEQFF. The CDR3 nucleotides are TGCGCCAGCAGCCAAGAAACAGAGCTCTACAATGAGCAGTTCTTC.

CDR3 DNA sequence: TGTGCCAGCAGTTACACGCAGGGTCACCTAAGCAATCAGCCCCAGCATTTT. It is translated as CASSYTQGHLSNQPQHF. The chain employs TRBV27 and TRBJ1-5; a weak D match, TRBD1 (5 bases). The CDR3 totals 17 residues. Germline-derived CDR1 and CDR2 are MNHEY and SMNVEV (reference sequence). V was shortened by 4 bases and J by 1 base, with 17 bases between the two germline ends.

Only a few counts were recorded for this clonotype. The chain uses TRBV24-1 and TRBJ1-1; D remains ambiguous. Germline V gene data show CDR1 as KGHDR and CDR2 as SFDVKD. This CDR3 comprises 11 residues. The germline V and J ends were trimmed by 10 bases and 7 bases, with 12 bases remaining between them. This CDR3 reads CATSHGLEAFF. CDR3 in DNA: TGTGCCACGTCTCATGGACTTGAAGCTTTCTTT.

This clonotype was counted only a few times. This chain uses TRBV6-1 with TRBJ1-1; possibly TRBD1 for D (5 bases). The CDR3 extends over 15 amino acids. Germline loops: CDR1 MNHNS, CDR2 SASEGT. V lost 4 bases and J 1 base, leaving 13 bases between the germline ends. The CDR3 here is CASSVGADSNTEAFF. As DNA, the CDR3 is TGTGCCAGCAGTGTAGGGGCAGACTCGAACACTGAAGCTTTCTTT.

This clonotype was detected ten times or more. V is TRBV20-1 and J is TRBJ2-3; D is perhaps TRBD2 (6 bases). Trimming removed 7 bases from V and 4 bases from J, with 18 bases in between. Germline CDR1 and CDR2: DFQATT and SNEGSKA (reference sequence). This CDR3 is 14 amino acids long. This chain's CDR3 is CSGGSGRGADTQYF. The DNA for the CDR3 is TGCAGTGGGGGGAGCGGGCGTGGGGCAGATACGCAGTATTTT.

The gene calls are TRBV4-2 and TRBJ1-1; 8 bases align to TRBD1. The CDR3 length is 15 residues. Germline V gene data show CDR1 as LGHNA and CDR2 as YNFKEQ. The V and J ends lost 3 bases and 4 bases, in that order; junction bases with no gene match: 7. The CDR3, as DNA: TGTGCCAGCAGCCAGGAAGACAGGGGTAGCACTGAAGCTTTCTTT. Protein: CASSQEDRGSTEAFF.

This clonotype appeared a few times. The chain links TRBV13 to TRBJ2-7; D not resolved. The CDR3 is 15 residues long. The V end was cut by 0 bases, the J end by 1 base, with 10 bases between. The germline V gene encodes CDR1 PRHDT and CDR2 FYEKMQ (reference sequence). The CDR3 sequence is CASSLGRQASYEQYF. The DNA for the CDR3 is TGTGCCAGCAGCTTAGGCCGTCAGGCGTCCTACGAGCAGTACTTC.